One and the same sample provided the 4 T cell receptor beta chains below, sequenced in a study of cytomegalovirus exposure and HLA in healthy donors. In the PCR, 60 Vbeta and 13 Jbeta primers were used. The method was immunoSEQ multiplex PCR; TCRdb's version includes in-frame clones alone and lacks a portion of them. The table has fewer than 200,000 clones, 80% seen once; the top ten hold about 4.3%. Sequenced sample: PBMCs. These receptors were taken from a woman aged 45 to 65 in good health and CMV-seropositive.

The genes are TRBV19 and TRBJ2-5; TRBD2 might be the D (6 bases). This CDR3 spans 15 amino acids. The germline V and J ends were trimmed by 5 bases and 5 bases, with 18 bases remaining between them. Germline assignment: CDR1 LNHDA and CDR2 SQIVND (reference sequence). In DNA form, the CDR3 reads TGTGCCAGTAGTCCTCCGGGACTCGGCGGGGAGACCCAGTACTTC. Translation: CASSPPGLGGETQYF.

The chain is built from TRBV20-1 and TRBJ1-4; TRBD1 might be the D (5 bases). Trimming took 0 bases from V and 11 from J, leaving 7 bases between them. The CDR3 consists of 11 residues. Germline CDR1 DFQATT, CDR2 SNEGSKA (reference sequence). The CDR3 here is CSARDKGKLFF. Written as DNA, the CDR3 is TGCAGTGCTAGAGATAAGGGGAAACTGTTTTTT.

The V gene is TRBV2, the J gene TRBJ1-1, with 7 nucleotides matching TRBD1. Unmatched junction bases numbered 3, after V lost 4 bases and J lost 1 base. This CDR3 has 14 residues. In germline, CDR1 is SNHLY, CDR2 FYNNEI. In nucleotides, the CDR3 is TGTGCCAGCAGTGTGACAGGGACGAACACTGAAGCTTTCTTT. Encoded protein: CASSVTGTNTEAFF.

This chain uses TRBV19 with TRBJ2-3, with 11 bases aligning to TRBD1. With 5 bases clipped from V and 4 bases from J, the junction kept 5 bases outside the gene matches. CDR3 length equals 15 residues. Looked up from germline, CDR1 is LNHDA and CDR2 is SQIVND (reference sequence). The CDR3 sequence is CASSDRDRGSDTQYF. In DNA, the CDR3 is TGTGCCAGTAGTGACCGGGACAGGGGGTCAGATACGCAGTATTTT.